Included here is one T cell receptor beta chain sequence, with context. The target antigen is unknown. This entry is derived from a study of CXCR3-negative and CXCR3-positive naive CD8 T cells. Study details: Sequencing gave around 140 million TRB reads overall, about 1.5 +/- 0.3 million per library. Points from the study as a whole: Naive subsets expressed similar surface CD5; TRB CDR3 features served to infer TCR strength. For CXCR3-positive naive cells, TRB CDR3s were more hydrophobic than those of CXCR3-negative naive cells. The study found comparably high diversity in both naive subsets and much lower diversity in memory CD8+ cells.

Naive CD8+ T cells showed a CD45RO-CCR7+CD27+CD95- phenotype. Researchers prepared the TRB cDNA libraries using 5' RACE with UMI labels. TCRdb derives one entry per CDR3 protein from the 5' RACE reads, leaving out DNA. The sample totals about 140,000 distinct CDR3 sequences. The CDR3 sequence is 16 residues long. Germline V gene sequence: CDR1 MDHEN, CDR2 SYDVKM. Sequenced sample: naive CXCR3+ CD8+ T cells from blood. The subset denotes: CD45RO-CCR7+CD27+CD95- naive CD8+ T cells expressing CXCR3 (TNR3+). The chain couples TRBV28 to TRBJ2-1; TCRdb reports TRBD2, a call that lacks DNA to check it against. This TCR derives from a human donor in good health. Some clones in this sample may be carry-over from other donors' samples. This CDR3 reads CASSLSASLSPNEQFF.